These T cell receptor beta chains were read from a single sample in a study of T-cell memory formation after mild COVID-19. MiXCR, applied by TCRdb to the 5' RACE reads, yields one record per CDR3 protein. The sample yields about 140,000 distinct CDR3 sequences, roughly 15% seen once. Sequenced: PBMCs or a T cell subset sorted from them (not recorded which). The source is an adult woman who had mild COVID-19 (a few samples of this study predate the infection). Cell type and time point are not known. Each CDR3 is given with its conserved first and last residue. D genes are given only for firm matches. Clone size appears in some rows only: once, few, many, or a class for an expanded clone.

CDR3nt: TGTGCCAGCAGCTGGCAGTCGGGGCAGGGGACCCAGTACTTC
CDR3aa: CASSWQSGQGTQYF
j_gene: TRBJ2-5
v_gene: TRBV5-5
d_gene: NA
abundance: NA

CDR3nt: TGTGCCAGCAGCTTAGCACCCACAGGGGGGGAGACCCAGTACTTC
CDR3aa: CASSLAPTGGETQYF
j_gene: TRBJ2-5
v_gene: TRBV7-2
d_gene: TRBD1
abundance: many

CDR3nt: TGCAGTGCTTCCCGGGCAGGGTTACTGATCACTGAAGCTTTCTTT
CDR3aa: CSASRAGLLITEAFF
j_gene: TRBJ1-1
v_gene: TRBV20-1
d_gene: NA
abundance: NA

CDR3nt: TGTGCCAGCAGCCACGACGGAAGCAATCAGCCCCAGCATTTT
CDR3aa: CASSHDGSNQPQHF
j_gene: TRBJ1-5
v_gene: TRBV27
d_gene: NA
abundance: few

CDR3nt: TGTGCCTGGAGTGCCCAGCGCCTCCGGGTGGGGGAGCAGTACTTC
CDR3aa: CAWSAQRLRVGEQYF
j_gene: TRBJ2-7
v_gene: TRBV30
d_gene: NA
abundance: NA

CDR3nt: TGTGCCAGCAGCTTATCAAGCGGGAGGTTGGCAGAGACCCAGTACTTC
CDR3aa: CASSLSSGRLAETQYF
j_gene: TRBJ2-5
v_gene: TRBV7-2
d_gene: TRBD2
abundance: many

CDR3nt: TGTGCCAGCAGAGACAGGGGACGGGAGGACACCGGGGAGCTGTTTTTT
CDR3aa: CASRDRGREDTGELFF
j_gene: TRBJ2-2
v_gene: TRBV6-2/TRBV6-3
d_gene: NA
abundance: NA

CDR3nt: TGTGCTTCCCTCCTAGCGGGAGGTTCCACAGATACGCAGTATTTT
CDR3aa: CASLLAGGSTDTQYF
j_gene: TRBJ2-3
v_gene: TRBV12-3/TRBV12-4
d_gene: TRBD2
abundance: NA

CDR3nt: TGTGCCAGCAGTTTAGACGGCGGGGTTGAAGCTTTCTTT
CDR3aa: CASSLDGGVEAFF
j_gene: TRBJ1-1
v_gene: TRBV27
d_gene: NA
abundance: few

CDR3nt: TGTGCCAGTAGTATGGGGGGCGGGAGGTCTTACAATGAGCAGTTCTTC
CDR3aa: CASSMGGGRSYNEQFF
j_gene: TRBJ2-1
v_gene: TRBV19
d_gene: TRBD2
abundance: NA

CDR3nt: TGCGCCAGCAGCCAAGATGGCCAGGCCACCTTC
CDR3aa: CASSQDGQATF
j_gene: TRBJ1-2
v_gene: TRBV4-1
d_gene: NA
abundance: NA

CDR3nt: TGTGCCAGTAGAGAGGGGGGGGGGTACGACGAGCAGTACTTC
CDR3aa: CASREGGGYDEQYF
j_gene: TRBJ2-7
v_gene: TRBV19
d_gene: NA
abundance: NA

CDR3nt: TGTGCCAGCAGTGACCAGATCACCGGGGAGCTGTTTTTT
CDR3aa: CASSDQITGELFF
j_gene: TRBJ2-2
v_gene: TRBV12-3/TRBV12-4
d_gene: NA
abundance: NA

CDR3nt: TGTGCCAGCAGTCGGGACAGCCCCACAGATACGCAGTATTTT
CDR3aa: CASSRDSPTDTQYF
j_gene: TRBJ2-3
v_gene: TRBV12-3/TRBV12-4
d_gene: TRBD1
abundance: NA

CDR3nt: TGTGCCAGCAGTTCCTCGGGGTCTGGGCAGTTCTTC
CDR3aa: CASSSSGSGQFF
j_gene: TRBJ2-1
v_gene: TRBV6-5
d_gene: NA
abundance: few

CDR3nt: TGTGCCAGCAGCTTAGCTCCAGGCCCCCTCACCGGGGAGCTGTTTTTT
CDR3aa: CASSLAPGPLTGELFF
j_gene: TRBJ2-2
v_gene: TRBV7-9
d_gene: NA
abundance: few

CDR3nt: TGTGCCAGCAGCGTAGCGGGATTGGGGAATCAGCCCCAGCATTTT
CDR3aa: CASSVAGLGNQPQHF
j_gene: TRBJ1-5
v_gene: TRBV9
d_gene: NA
abundance: few

CDR3nt: TGCGCCAGCAGCCAAGAACCCTGGAGCTCCTACAATGAGCAGTTCTTC
CDR3aa: CASSQEPWSSYNEQFF
j_gene: TRBJ2-1
v_gene: TRBV4-3
d_gene: NA
abundance: NA

CDR3nt: TGTGCCAGCAGTTACGGGTCGGTAGACCCAACTAATGAGCAGTTCTTC
CDR3aa: CASSYGSVDPTNEQFF
j_gene: TRBJ2-1
v_gene: TRBV6-2/TRBV6-3
d_gene: NA
abundance: few

CDR3nt: TGTGCCAGCAGCCCTCCAGGACGGTCCTACAATGAGCAGTTCTTC
CDR3aa: CASSPPGRSYNEQFF
j_gene: TRBJ2-1
v_gene: TRBV4-2
d_gene: NA
abundance: few

CDR3nt: TGTGCCAGCAGCTTAGGATTCCACATGAGGGAGACCCAGTACTTC
CDR3aa: CASSLGFHMRETQYF
j_gene: TRBJ2-5
v_gene: TRBV7-3
d_gene: NA
abundance: NA

CDR3nt: TGTGCCAGCAGCAGTGTCCGGGGACCCCTAGCCAAAAACATTCAGTACTTC
CDR3aa: CASSSVRGPLAKNIQYF
j_gene: TRBJ2-4
v_gene: TRBV11-2
d_gene: NA
abundance: NA

CDR3nt: TGCGCCAGCAGCTCTAACACAAACACCGGGGAGCTGTTTTTT
CDR3aa: CASSSNTNTGELFF
j_gene: TRBJ2-2
v_gene: TRBV5-1
d_gene: NA
abundance: NA

CDR3nt: TGTGCCAGCAGCCTGACAGGGTTTACCACAGATACGCAGTATTTT
CDR3aa: CASSLTGFTTDTQYF
j_gene: TRBJ2-3
v_gene: TRBV6-5
d_gene: TRBD1
abundance: few

CDR3nt: TGTGCCAGCAGTGATTTTGGGTCGTCGGTGAATTTCTTC
CDR3aa: CASSDFGSSVNFF
j_gene: TRBJ2-1
v_gene: TRBV2
d_gene: NA
abundance: few

CDR3nt: TGCGCCAGCAGCTTCGGGAGCGGGGGTTACACAGATACGCAGTATTTT
CDR3aa: CASSFGSGGYTDTQYF
j_gene: TRBJ2-3
v_gene: TRBV5-1
d_gene: TRBD2
abundance: few

CDR3nt: TGTGCCAGCAGTTATTCCGAGGGGCAGCCCCAGCATTTT
CDR3aa: CASSYSEGQPQHF
j_gene: TRBJ1-5
v_gene: TRBV2
d_gene: NA
abundance: few

CDR3nt: TGCAGCGTTGGGGACAGGGAGGCTTTCTTT
CDR3aa: CSVGDREAFF
j_gene: TRBJ1-1
v_gene: TRBV29-1
d_gene: TRBD1
abundance: NA

CDR3nt: TGTGCCATAGCGGGAGACACAGATACGCAGTATTTT
CDR3aa: CAIAGDTDTQYF
j_gene: TRBJ2-3
v_gene: TRBV24-1
d_gene: TRBD2
abundance: NA

CDR3nt: TGCAGTGCAGCGGACAGGGGCTACGAGCAGTACTTC
CDR3aa: CSAADRGYEQYF
j_gene: TRBJ2-7
v_gene: TRBV20-1
d_gene: TRBD1
abundance: NA

CDR3nt: TGTGCCAGCAGTGATGGCAGAACCACTGAAGCTTTCTTT
CDR3aa: CASSDGRTTEAFF
j_gene: TRBJ1-1
v_gene: TRBV6-4
d_gene: NA
abundance: few

CDR3nt: TGTGCCAGCAGCTTAGGTAGCCTTGCCTCCAATGAGCAGTTCTTC
CDR3aa: CASSLGSLASNEQFF
j_gene: TRBJ2-1
v_gene: TRBV11-3
d_gene: NA
abundance: NA

CDR3nt: TGTGCCAGCAGCTTGGGGACAGACAACTATGGCTACACCTTC
CDR3aa: CASSLGTDNYGYTF
j_gene: TRBJ1-2
v_gene: TRBV5-6
d_gene: NA
abundance: NA

CDR3nt: TGTGCCAGCAGCTTAGACTTGCCAGGGAGCCACGAGCAGTACTTC
CDR3aa: CASSLDLPGSHEQYF
j_gene: TRBJ2-7
v_gene: TRBV11-2
d_gene: NA
abundance: NA

CDR3nt: TGCGCCAGCAGCACGGGACTAGCGGGGGGCGGGCAGAGGACCTACGAGCAGTACTTC
CDR3aa: CASSTGLAGGGQRTYEQYF
j_gene: TRBJ2-7
v_gene: TRBV5-1
d_gene: TRBD2
abundance: once